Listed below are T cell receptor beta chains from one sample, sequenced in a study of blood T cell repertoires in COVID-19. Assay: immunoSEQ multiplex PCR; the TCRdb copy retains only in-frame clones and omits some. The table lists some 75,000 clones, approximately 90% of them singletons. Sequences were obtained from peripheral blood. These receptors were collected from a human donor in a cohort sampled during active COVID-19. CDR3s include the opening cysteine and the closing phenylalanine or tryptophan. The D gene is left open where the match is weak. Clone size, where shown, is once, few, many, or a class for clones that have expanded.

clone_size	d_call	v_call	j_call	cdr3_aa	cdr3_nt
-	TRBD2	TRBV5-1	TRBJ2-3	CASSLELAGWSTDTQYF	TGCGCCAGCAGCTTGGAACTAGCGGGGTGGAGCACAGATACGCAGTATTTT
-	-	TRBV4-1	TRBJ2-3	CASSQGGPGASTDTQYF	TGCGCCAGCAGCCAAGGTGGGCCAGGGGCTAGCACAGATACGCAGTATTTT
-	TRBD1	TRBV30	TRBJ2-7	CAWSVLEGTGVTYEQYF	TGTGCCTGGAGTGTATTAGAAGGGACAGGGGTTACCTACGAGCAGTACTTC
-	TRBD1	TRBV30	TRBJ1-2	CAWSPGTGIDYGYTF	TGTGCCTGGAGTCCCGGGACAGGGATTGACTATGGCTACACCTTC
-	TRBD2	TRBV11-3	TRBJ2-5	CASSSTSGGPQETQYF	TGTGCCAGCAGCTCGACTAGCGGGGGGCCCCAAGAGACCCAGTACTTC
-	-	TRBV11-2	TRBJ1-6	CASSLGPRTGLGSPLHF	TGTGCCAGCAGCTTAGGCCCCCGAACAGGTTTGGGTTCACCCCTCCACTTT
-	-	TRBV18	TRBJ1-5	CASSPMTAQPQHF	TGTGCCAGCTCACCAATGACAGCCCAGCCCCAGCATTTT
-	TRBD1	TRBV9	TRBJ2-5	CASSAGDRLIQETQYF	TGTGCCAGCAGCGCGGGGGACAGGCTTATCCAAGAGACCCAGTACTTC
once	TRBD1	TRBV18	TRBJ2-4	CASSRRDSKNIQYF	TGTGCCAGCTCACGCAGGGACAGCAAAAACATTCAGTACTTC
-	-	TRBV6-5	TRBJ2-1	CASSKMVAANEQFF	TGTGCCAGCAGCAAGATGGTAGCGGCCAATGAGCAGTTCTTC
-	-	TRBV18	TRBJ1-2	CASSVLHREDGYTF	TGTGCCAGCTCAGTACTACACAGGGAAGATGGCTACACCTTC
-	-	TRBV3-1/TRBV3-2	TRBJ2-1	CASSQGYRRGNNEQFF	TGTGCCAGCAGCCAAGGTTACCGAAGGGGGAACAATGAGCAGTTCTTC
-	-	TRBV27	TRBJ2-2	CASSPLAGELFF	TGTGCCAGCAGTCCCTTAGCCGGGGAGCTGTTTTTT
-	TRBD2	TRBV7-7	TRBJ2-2	CASSPQRGGGELFF	TGTGCCAGCAGCCCACAGCGGGGCGGCGGGGAGCTGTTTTTT
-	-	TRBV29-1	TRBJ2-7	CSVGGAFEQYF	TGCAGCGTTGGCGGGGCTTTCGAGCAGTACTTC
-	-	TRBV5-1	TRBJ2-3	CASSLPSTDTQYF	TGCGCCAGCAGCTTGCCAAGCACAGATACGCAGTATTTT
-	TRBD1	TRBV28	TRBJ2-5	CASSWGTGQGETQYF	TGTGCCAGCAGTTGGGGGACAGGGCAGGGGGAGACCCAGTACTTC
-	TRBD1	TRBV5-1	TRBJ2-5	CASSSADGTGGRETQYF	TGCGCCAGCAGCTCGGCGGATGGGACAGGGGGCCGAGAGACCCAGTACTTC
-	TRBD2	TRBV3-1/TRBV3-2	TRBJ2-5	CASSQRGGGAQETQYF	TGTGCCAGCAGCCAGCGTGGCGGGGGGGCCCAAGAGACCCAGTACTTC
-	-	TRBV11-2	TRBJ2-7	CASSLGLVYEQYF	TGTGCCAGCAGCTTAGGTTTAGTTTACGAGCAGTACTTC
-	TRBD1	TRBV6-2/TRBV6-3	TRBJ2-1	CASSRQGKVEQFF	TGTGCCAGCAGTAGACAGGGTAAGGTTGAGCAGTTCTTC
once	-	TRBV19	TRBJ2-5	CASSMEGETQYF	TGTGCCAGTAGTATGGAGGGTGAGACCCAGTACTTC
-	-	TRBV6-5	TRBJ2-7	CASSQRGGKSDEQYF	TGTGCCAGCAGTCAACGTGGGGGGAAGTCCGACGAGCAGTACTTC
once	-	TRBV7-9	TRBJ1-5	CASSHGQGSLSNQPQHF	TGTGCCAGCAGCCACGGCCAGGGATCACTTAGCAATCAGCCCCAGCATTTT
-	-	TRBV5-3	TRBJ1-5	CARSLAHRKNQPQHF	TGTGCCAGAAGCTTGGCACACAGGAAGAATCAGCCCCAGCATTTT
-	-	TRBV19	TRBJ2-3	CASSLGTLADTQYF	TGTGCCAGTAGTCTCGGGACTTTGGCAGATACGCAGTATTTT
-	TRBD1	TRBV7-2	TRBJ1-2	CASSPGQGYGYTF	TGTGCCAGCAGCCCCGGACAGGGGTATGGCTACACCTTC
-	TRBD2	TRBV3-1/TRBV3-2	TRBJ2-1	CASSQDLAGGYNEQFF	TGTGCCAGCAGCCAAGATCTAGCGGGGGGCTACAATGAGCAGTTCTTC
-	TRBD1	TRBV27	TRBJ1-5	CASSRTGNSNQPQHF	TGTGCCAGCAGTAGGACAGGGAATAGCAATCAGCCCCAGCATTTT
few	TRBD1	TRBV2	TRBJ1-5	CASSGLPGQGSQPQHF	TGTGCCAGCAGTGGGCTCCCGGGACAGGGTAGCCAGCCCCAGCATTTT
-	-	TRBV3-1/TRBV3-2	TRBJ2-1	CASSPPGINNEQFF	TGTGCCAGCAGCCCCCCCGGTATAAACAATGAGCAGTTCTTC